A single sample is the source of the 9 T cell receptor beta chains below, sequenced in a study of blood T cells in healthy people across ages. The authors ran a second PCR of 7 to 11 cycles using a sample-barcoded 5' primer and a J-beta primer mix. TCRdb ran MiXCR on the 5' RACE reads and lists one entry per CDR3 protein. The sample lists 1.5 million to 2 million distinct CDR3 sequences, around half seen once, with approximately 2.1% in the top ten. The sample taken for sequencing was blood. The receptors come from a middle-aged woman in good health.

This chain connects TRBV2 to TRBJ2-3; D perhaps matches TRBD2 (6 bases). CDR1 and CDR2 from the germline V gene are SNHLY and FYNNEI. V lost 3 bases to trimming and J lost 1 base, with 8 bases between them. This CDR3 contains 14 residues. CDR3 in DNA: TGTGCCAGCAGTGATCGACTAGGCACAGATACGCAGTATTTT. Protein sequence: CASSDRLGTDTQYF.

The CDR3 DNA reads TGTGCCAGCAGTTACAGCGGGGGGGCGAGCAATGAGCAGTACTTC. The encoded protein is CASSYSGGASNEQYF. The chain recombines TRBV6-2 or TRBV6-3 with TRBJ2-5; TRBD2 matches 10 bases. The CDR3 length is 15 residues. Germline CDR1 reads MNHEY; CDR2 reads SVGEGT. J gave up 11 bases and V 2 bases, and 11 bases lay outside the gene matches.

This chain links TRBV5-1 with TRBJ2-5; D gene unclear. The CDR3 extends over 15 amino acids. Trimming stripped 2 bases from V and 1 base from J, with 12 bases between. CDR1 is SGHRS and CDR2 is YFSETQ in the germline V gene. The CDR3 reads CASSFSVSRQETQYF. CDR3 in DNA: TGCGCCAGCAGCTTTAGTGTGAGCCGCCAAGAGACCCAGTACTTC.

This chain's CDR3 is CASRPSLAGGAGEQFF. The CDR3 DNA is TGTGCCAGCAGACCGTCCCTAGCGGGGGGAGCGGGTGAGCAGTTCTTC. V gene TRBV7-2 combines with J gene TRBJ2-1; TRBD2 agrees at 11 bases. The CDR3 sequence is 16 residues long. After removal of 6 bases from V and 9 bases from J, the junction contained 13 bases not matched to a gene. In germline, CDR1 is SGHTA, CDR2 FQGNSA.

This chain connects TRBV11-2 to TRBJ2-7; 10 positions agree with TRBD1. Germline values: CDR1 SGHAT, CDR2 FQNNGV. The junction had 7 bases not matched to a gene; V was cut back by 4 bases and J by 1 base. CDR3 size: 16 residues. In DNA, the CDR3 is TGTGCCAGCAGCTCTAGGACAGGGGGACTGTCCTACGAGCAGTACTTC. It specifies CASSSRTGGLSYEQYF.

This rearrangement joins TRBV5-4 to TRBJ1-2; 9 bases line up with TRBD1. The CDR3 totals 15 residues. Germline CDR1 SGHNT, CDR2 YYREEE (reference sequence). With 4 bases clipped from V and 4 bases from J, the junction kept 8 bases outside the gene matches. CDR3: CASSDRDREIYGYTF. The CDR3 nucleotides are TGTGCCAGCAGCGACCGGGACAGGGAAATCTATGGCTACACCTTC.

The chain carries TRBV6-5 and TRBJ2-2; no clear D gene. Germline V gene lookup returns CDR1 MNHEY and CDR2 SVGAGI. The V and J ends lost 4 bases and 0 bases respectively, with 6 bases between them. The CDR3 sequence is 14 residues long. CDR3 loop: CASSFRTNTGELFF. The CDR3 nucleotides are TGTGCCAGCAGTTTCCGAACGAACACCGGGGAGCTGTTTTTT.

The CDR3 loop reads CASSPLGLAGVTDTQYF. CDR3 nucleotides: TGTGCCAGCTCACCACTGGGACTAGCGGGGGTCACAGATACGCAGTATTTT. The chain carries TRBV18 and TRBJ2-3; TRBD2 matches 14 bases. The CDR3 sequence is 17 residues long. Germline CDR1 reads KGHSH; CDR2 reads LQKENI. V gave up 1 base and J gave up 2 bases; unmatched junction bases: 2. Based on the CDR3 plus reference TRBV18 and TRBJ2-3, the full variable domain is NAGVMQNPRHLVRRRGQEARLRCSPMKGHSHVYWYRQLPEEGLKFMVYLQKENIIDESGMPKERFSAEFPKEGPSILRIQQVVRGDSAAYFCASSPLGLAGVTDTQYFGPGTRLTVL.

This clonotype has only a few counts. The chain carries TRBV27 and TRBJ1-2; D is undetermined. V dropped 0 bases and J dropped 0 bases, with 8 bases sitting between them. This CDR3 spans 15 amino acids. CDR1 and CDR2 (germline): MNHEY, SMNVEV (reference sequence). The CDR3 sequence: CASSLSVDSNYGYTF. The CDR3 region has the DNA TGTGCCAGCAGTTTATCAGTAGACTCTAACTATGGCTACACCTTC.